This T cell receptor beta chain was found in a study of control samples from healthy donors and cancer patients. The germline V gene has CDR1 LGHDT and CDR2 YNNKEL (reference sequence). With 3 bases removed from V and 5 bases from J, the gap between germline ends came to 4 bases. The CDR3 sequence is 11 residues long. Produced via immunoSEQ multiplex PCR; TCRdb's table is partial and in-frame only. Of 400,000 to 500,000 clones detected, about 93% appear once; the ten largest clones hold around 6.4%. The chain links TRBV3-1 (or the pseudogene TRBV3-2) to TRBJ1-1; D is uncertain. The sequenced sample consisted of PBMCs. This TCR came from a man aged 35 to 55 with head and neck cancer. CDR3 protein: CASSHGTEAFF. DNA of the CDR3: TGTGCCAGCAGCCACGGGACTGAAGCTTTCTTT.